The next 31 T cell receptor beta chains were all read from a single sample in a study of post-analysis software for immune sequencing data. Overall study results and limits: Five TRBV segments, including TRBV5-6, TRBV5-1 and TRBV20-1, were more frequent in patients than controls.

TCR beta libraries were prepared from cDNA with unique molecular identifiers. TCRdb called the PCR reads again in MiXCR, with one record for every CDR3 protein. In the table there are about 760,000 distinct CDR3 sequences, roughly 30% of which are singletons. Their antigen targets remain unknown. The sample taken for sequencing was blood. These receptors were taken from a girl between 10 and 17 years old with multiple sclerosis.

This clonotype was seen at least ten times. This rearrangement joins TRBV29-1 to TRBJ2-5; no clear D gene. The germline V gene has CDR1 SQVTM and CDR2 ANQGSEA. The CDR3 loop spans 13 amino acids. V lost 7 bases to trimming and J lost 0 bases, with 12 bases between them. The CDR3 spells CSARFNNQETQYF. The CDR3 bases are TGCAGCGCGCGATTTAACAACCAAGAGACCCAGTACTTC.

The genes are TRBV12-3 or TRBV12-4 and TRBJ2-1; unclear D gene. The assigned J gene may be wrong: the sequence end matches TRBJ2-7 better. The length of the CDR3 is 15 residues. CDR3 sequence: CASSATRSSYNEQYF. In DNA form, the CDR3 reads TGTGCCAGCAGTGCCACCAGGAGCTCCTACAATGAGCAGTACTTC.

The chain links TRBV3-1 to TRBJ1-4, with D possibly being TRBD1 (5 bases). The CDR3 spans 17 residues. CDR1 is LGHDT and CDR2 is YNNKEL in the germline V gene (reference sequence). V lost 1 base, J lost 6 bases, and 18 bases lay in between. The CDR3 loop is CASSQGQGWGPDEKLFF. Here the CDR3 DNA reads TGTGCCAGCAGCCAAGGGCAGGGCTGGGGCCCAGATGAAAAACTGTTTTTT.

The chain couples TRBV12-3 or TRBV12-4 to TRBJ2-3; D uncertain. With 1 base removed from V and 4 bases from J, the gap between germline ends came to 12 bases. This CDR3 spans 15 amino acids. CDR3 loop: CASSLDGQYADTQYF. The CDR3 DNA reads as TGTGCCAGCAGTTTAGACGGGCAGTACGCAGATACGCAGTATTTT.

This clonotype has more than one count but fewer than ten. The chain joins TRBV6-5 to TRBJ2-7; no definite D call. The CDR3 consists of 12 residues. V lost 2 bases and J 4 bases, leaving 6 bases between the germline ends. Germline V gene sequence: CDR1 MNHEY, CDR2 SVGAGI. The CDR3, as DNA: TGTGCCAGCAGTTACAACAGATACGAGCAGTACTTC. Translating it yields CASSYNRYEQYF.

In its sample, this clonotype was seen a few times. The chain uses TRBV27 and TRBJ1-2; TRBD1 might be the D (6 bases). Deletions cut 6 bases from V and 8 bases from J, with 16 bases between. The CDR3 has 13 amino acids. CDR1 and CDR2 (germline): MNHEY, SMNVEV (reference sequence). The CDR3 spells CASSLSGGQGYTF. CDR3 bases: TGTGCCAGCAGCCTAAGCGGGGGGCAAGGCTACACCTTC.

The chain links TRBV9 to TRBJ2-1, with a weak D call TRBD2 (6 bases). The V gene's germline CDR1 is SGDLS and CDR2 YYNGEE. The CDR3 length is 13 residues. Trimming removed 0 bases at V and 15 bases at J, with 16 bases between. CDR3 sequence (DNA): TGTGCCAGCAGCGTAGAGGGAGGCTCTCGTATGTTCTTC. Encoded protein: CASSVEGGSRMFF.

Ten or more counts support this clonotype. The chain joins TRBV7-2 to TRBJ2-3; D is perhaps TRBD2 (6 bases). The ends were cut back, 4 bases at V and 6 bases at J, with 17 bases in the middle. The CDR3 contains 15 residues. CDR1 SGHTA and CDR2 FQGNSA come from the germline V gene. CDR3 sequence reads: CASSSRSSGRDTQYF. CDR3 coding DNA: TGTGCCAGCAGCTCGAGGAGTTCAGGGAGGGATACGCAGTATTTT.

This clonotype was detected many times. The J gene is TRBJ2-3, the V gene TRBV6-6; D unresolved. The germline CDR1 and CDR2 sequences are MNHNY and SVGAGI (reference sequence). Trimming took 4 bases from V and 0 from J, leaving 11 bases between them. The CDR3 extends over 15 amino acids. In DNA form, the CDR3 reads TGTGCCAGCAGTTCCCCCTTGACTAGCACAGATACGCAGTATTTT. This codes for CASSSPLTSTDTQYF.

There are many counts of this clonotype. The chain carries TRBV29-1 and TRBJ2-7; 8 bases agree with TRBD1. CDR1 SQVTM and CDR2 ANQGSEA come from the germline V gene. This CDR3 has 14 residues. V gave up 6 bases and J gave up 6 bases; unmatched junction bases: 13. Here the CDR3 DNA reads TGCAGCGTCACCGTGGGACAGGCCCTGGGCGAGCAGTACTTC. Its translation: CSVTVGQALGEQYF.

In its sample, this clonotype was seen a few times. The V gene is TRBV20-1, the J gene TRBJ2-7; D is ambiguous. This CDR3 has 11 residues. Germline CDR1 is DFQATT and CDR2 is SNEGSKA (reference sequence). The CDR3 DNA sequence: TGCAGCTCGAGGCCGCGTGACGAGCAGTACTTC. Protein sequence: CSSRPRDEQYF.

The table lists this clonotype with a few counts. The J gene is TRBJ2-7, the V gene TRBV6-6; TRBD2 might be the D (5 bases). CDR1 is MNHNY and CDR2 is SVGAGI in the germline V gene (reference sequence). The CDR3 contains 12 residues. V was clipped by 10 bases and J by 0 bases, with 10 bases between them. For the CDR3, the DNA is TGTGCCATCCGGGGAAACTCCTACGAGCAGTACTTC. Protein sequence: CAIRGNSYEQYF.

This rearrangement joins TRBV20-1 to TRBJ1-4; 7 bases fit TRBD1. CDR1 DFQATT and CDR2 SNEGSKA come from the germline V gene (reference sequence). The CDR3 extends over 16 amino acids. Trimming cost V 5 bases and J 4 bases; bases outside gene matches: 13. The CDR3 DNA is TGCAGTGCTGCACGCCGAACAGGGGTCGGTAATGAAAAACTGTTTTTT. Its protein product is CSAARRTGVGNEKLFF.

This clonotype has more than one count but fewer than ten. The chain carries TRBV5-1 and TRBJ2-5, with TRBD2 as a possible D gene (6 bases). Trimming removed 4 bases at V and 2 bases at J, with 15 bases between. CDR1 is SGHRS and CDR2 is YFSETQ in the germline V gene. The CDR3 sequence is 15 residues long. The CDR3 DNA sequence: TGCGCCAGCAGCGCCAATCCCGGGGGTCAAGAGACCCAGTACTTC. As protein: CASSANPGGQETQYF.

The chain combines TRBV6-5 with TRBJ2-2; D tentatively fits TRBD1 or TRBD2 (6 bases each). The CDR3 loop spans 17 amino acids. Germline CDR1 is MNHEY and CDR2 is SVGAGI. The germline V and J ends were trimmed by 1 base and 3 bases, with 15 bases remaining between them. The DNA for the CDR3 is TGTGCCAGCAGTTACTTCGAAAGGGGGGCGGACACCGGGGAGCTGTTTTTT. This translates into CASSYFERGADTGELFF.

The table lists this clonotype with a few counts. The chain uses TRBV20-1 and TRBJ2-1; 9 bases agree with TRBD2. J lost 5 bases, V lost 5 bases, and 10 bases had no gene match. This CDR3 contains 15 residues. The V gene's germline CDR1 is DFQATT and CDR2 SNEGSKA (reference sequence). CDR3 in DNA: TGCAGTGCTGAAGCGACTAGCGGCTTCGACAATGAGCAGTTCTTC. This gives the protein CSAEATSGFDNEQFF.

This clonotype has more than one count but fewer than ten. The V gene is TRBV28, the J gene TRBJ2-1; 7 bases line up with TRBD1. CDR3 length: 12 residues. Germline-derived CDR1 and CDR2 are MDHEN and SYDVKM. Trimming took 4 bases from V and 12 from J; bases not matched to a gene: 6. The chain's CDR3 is CASSSDRVWQFF. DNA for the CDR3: TGTGCCAGCAGTTCCGACAGGGTTTGGCAGTTCTTC. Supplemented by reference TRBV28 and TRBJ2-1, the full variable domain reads DVKVTQSSRYLVKRTGEKVFLECVQDMDHENMFWYRQDPGLGLRLIYFSYDVKMKEKGDIPEGYSVSREKKERFSLILESASTNQTSMYLCASSSDRVWQFFGPGTRLTVL.

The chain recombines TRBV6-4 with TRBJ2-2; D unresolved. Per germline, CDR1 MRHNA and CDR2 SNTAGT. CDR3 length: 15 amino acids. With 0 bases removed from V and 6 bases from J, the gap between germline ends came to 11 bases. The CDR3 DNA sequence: TGTGCCAGCAGTGACTCGAACCAAGGTCCCGGGGAGCTGTTTTTT. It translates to CASSDSNQGPGELFF.

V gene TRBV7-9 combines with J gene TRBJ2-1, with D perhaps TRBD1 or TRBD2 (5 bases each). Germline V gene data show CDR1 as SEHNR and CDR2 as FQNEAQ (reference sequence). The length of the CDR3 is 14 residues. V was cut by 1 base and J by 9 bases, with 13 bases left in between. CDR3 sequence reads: CASSLETAGGEQFF. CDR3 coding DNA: TGTGCCAGCAGCTTAGAAACGGCTGGGGGTGAGCAGTTCTTC.

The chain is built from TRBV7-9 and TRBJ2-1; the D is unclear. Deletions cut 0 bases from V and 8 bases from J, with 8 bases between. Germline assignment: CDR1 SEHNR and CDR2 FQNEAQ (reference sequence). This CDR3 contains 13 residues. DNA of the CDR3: TGTGCCAGCAGCTTAGCGCCAGGATATGAGCAGTTCTTC. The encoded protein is CASSLAPGYEQFF.

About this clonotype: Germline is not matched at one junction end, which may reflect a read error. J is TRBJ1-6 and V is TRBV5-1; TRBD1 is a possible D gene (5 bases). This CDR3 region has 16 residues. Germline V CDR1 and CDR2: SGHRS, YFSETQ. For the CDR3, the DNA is TGCGCCAGCAGCTTGGGACTGGGACCGCATAATTCACTCCTCCACTTT. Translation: CASSLGLGPHNSLLHF.

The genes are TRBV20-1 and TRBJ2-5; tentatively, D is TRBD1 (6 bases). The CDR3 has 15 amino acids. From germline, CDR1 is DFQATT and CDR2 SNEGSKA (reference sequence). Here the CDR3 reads CNALDGGRGQETQYF. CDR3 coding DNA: TGCAATGCACTGGATGGGGGCCGGGGACAAGAGACCCAGTACTTC.

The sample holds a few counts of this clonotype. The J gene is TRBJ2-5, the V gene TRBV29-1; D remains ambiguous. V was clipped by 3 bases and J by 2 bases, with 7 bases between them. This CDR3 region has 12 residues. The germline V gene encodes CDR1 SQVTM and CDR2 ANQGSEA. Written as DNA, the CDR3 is TGCAGCGTTGATAGTCATCAAGAGACCCAGTACTTC. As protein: CSVDSHQETQYF.

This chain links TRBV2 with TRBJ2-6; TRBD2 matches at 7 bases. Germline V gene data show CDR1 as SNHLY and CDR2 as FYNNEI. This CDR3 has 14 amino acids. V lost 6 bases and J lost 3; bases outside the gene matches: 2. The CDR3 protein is CASRRDYGANVLTF. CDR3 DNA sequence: TGTGCCAGCAGGCGGGACTATGGGGCCAACGTCCTGACTTTC.

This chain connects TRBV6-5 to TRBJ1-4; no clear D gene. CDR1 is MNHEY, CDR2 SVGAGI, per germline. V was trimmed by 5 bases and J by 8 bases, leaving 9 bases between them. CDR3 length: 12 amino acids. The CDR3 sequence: CASSRTGEKLFF. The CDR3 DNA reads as TGTGCCAGCAGTAGGACGGGCGAAAAACTGTTTTTT.

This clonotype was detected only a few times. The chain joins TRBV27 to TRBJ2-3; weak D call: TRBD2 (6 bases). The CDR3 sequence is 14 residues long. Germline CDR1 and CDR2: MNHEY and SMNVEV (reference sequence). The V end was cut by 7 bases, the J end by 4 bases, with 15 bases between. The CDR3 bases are TGTGCCAGCACCGCCTGGGGGGAGGCAGATACGCAGTATTTT. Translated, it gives CASTAWGEADTQYF.

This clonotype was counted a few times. CDR3 DNA: TGTGCCAGCAGTGAATGGCGGACTAGCGGGAGTATTCGGATTGGCAATGAGCAGTTCTTC. Translated, it gives CASSEWRTSGSIRIGNEQFF. The rearrangement uses TRBV2 and TRBJ2-1; the match to TRBD2 covers 13 bases. This CDR3 contains 20 residues. From germline, CDR1 is SNHLY and CDR2 FYNNEI. V lost 2 bases and J lost 6; bases outside the gene matches: 16.

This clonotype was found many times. CDR3 in amino acids: CSVEDRLAGTTDTQYF. In DNA, the CDR3 is TGCAGCGTTGAAGATCGACTAGCGGGGACCACAGATACGCAGTATTTT. The chain joins TRBV29-1 to TRBJ2-3; 11 bases match TRBD2. The CDR3 is 16 amino acids. Germline V CDR1 and CDR2: SQVTM, ANQGSEA. The junction had 4 bases not matched to a gene; V was cut back by 0 bases and J by 2 bases.

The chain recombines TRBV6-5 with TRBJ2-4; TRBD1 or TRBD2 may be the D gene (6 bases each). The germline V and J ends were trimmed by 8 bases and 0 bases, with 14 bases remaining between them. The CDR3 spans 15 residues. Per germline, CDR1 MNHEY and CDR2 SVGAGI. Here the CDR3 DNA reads TGTGCCAGCGGGGGGCAACTTGTAGCCAAAAACATTCAGTACTTC. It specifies CASGGQLVAKNIQYF.

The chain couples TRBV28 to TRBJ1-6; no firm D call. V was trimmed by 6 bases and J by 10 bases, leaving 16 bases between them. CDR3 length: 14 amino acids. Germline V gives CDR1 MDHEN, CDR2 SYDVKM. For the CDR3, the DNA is TGTGCCAGCAGCAACTCCGGAGCGGGGTCACCCCTCCACTTT. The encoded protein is CASSNSGAGSPLHF.

Here the CDR3 reads CSAQGRRRVWTDTQYF. The CDR3 DNA is TGCAGTGCCCAGGGGCGGAGGCGGGTTTGGACAGATACGCAGTATTTT. V is TRBV20-1 and J is TRBJ2-3, with D possibly being TRBD1 (6 bases). Trimming stripped 6 bases from V and 3 bases from J, with 22 bases between. Germline loops: CDR1 DFQATT, CDR2 SNEGSKA (reference sequence). The CDR3 has 16 residues.